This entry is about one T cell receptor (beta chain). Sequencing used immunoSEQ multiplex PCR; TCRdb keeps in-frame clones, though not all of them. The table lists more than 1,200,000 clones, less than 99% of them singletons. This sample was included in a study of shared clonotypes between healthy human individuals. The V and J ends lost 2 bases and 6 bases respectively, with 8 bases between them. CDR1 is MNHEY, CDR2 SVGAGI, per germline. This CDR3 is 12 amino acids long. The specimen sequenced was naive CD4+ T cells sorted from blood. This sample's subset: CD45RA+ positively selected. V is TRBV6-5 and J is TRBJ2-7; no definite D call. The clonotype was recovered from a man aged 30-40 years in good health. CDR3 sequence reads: CASSYVGTEQYF. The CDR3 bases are TGTGCCAGCAGTTACGTCGGCACCGAGCAGTACTTC.